The 20 T cell receptor beta chains reported below all come from one sample, sequenced in a study of STAT5B mutations in CD4+ large granular lymphocyte leukemia. The repertoire was sequenced with immunoSEQ multiplex PCR; TCRdb's copy has only in-frame clones and lacks some. The data hold around 33,000 clones, with roughly 65% observed a single time. Sample: CD4+ T cells from blood buffy coats. These receptors were taken from a human donor in good health.

V and J are TRBV6-1 and TRBJ1-3; TRBD1 might be the D (5 bases). The CDR3 has 14 residues. The V and J ends lost 6 bases and 3 bases respectively, with 12 bases between them. CDR1 and CDR2 (germline): MNHNS, SASEGT. The CDR3: CASRSREIGNTIYF. The CDR3 DNA is TGTGCCAGCAGGAGCAGGGAGATTGGAAACACCATATATTTT.

The chain joins TRBV9 to TRBJ1-6, with D perhaps TRBD1 (5 bases). V was shortened by 0 bases and J by 7 bases, with 11 bases between the two germline ends. The CDR3 contains 15 residues. Germline V gene data show CDR1 as SGDLS and CDR2 as YYNGEE. The DNA for the CDR3 is TGTGCCAGCAGCGTAGTGGGAGGGGAGAATTCACCCCTCCACTTT. It codes for CASSVVGGENSPLHF.

The chain carries TRBV30 and TRBJ2-6, with 7 positions matching TRBD1. Germline V CDR1 and CDR2: GTSNPN, SVGIG (reference sequence). This CDR3 contains 17 residues. V lost 4 bases and J lost 0; bases outside the gene matches: 9. CDR3 nucleotides: TGTGCCTGGATACCGGGACAGTTGGTCTCTGGGGCCAACGTCCTGACTTTC. Protein: CAWIPGQLVSGANVLTF.

The gene calls are TRBV7-9 and TRBJ1-4; D perhaps matches TRBD1 (5 bases). Germline values: CDR1 SEHNR, CDR2 FQNEAQ (reference sequence). CDR3 length equals 14 residues. V dropped 5 bases and J dropped 8 bases, with 15 bases sitting between them. The CDR3 region is CASSPQWGGEKLFF. DNA for the CDR3: TGTGCCAGCAGCCCGCAGTGGGGCGGAGAAAAACTGTTTTTT.

The rearrangement joins TRBV6-6 to TRBJ1-6; a weak D match, TRBD1 (5 bases). The CDR3 sequence is 15 residues long. Germline CDR1 MNHNY, CDR2 SVGAGI (reference sequence). Between the trimmed V and J ends, which lost 2 bases and 7 bases, there was a span of 12 bases. CDR3 in amino acids: CASSYGRAVNSPLHF. CDR3 in DNA: TGTGCCAGCAGTTACGGCAGGGCAGTAAATTCACCCCTCCACTTT.

The genes are TRBV6-4 and TRBJ2-1; 11 bases line up with TRBD2. Trimming took 4 bases from V and 0 from J; bases not matched to a gene: 8. Germline loops: CDR1 MRHNA, CDR2 SNTAGT. This CDR3 contains 18 residues. The CDR3 here is CASSVGTSGAFSYNEQFF. The DNA for the CDR3 is TGTGCCAGCAGTGTAGGGACTAGCGGAGCTTTCTCCTACAATGAGCAGTTCTTC.

J is TRBJ2-3 and V is TRBV9; TRBD2 matches 7 bases. The CDR3 covers 14 residues. The V gene end was trimmed by 6 bases and the J gene end by 1 base; junction bases not matched to a gene: 5. Germline V gives CDR1 SGDLS, CDR2 YYNGEE. Here the CDR3 DNA reads TGTGCCAGCACGGGCGGGGGTGGCACAGATACGCAGTATTTT. As protein: CASTGGGGTDTQYF.

The chain uses TRBV5-1 and TRBJ2-1; D gene unclear. In germline, CDR1 is SGHRS, CDR2 YFSETQ. This CDR3 is 13 amino acids long. V was cut by 0 bases and J by 5 bases, with 6 bases left in between. The CDR3 nucleotides are TGCGCCAGCAGCTTGGTCTGGGACAATGAGCAGTTCTTC. Protein product: CASSLVWDNEQFF.

This clone showed up just a few times. This chain links TRBV2 with TRBJ2-2; D is ambiguous. Trimming left V 3 bases short and J 7 bases short, with 9 bases between. Germline loops: CDR1 SNHLY, CDR2 FYNNEI. The length of the CDR3 is 13 residues. The CDR3 sequence: CASSEWGIGELFF. The CDR3 nucleotides are TGTGCCAGCAGTGAGTGGGGAATCGGGGAGCTGTTTTTT.

This clone was counted a single time. The V gene is TRBV28, the J gene TRBJ2-1; D ambiguous. Trimming shortened V by 2 bases and J by 10 bases, and 9 bases separated the two germline ends. The CDR3 runs 12 residues. Germline CDR1 reads MDHEN; CDR2 reads SYDVKM. CDR3 sequence reads: CASSLLTGEQFF. As DNA, the CDR3 is TGTGCCAGCAGTTTACTGACTGGGGAGCAGTTCTTC.

This chain uses TRBV27 with TRBJ1-3, with 7 bases fitting TRBD1. Germline-derived CDR1 and CDR2 are MNHEY and SMNVEV (reference sequence). CDR3 length: 14 amino acids. Germline trimming cut 8 bases from V and 3 bases from J; bases unmatched to any gene: 7. The CDR3 here is CASSEGAIGNTIYF. In DNA, the CDR3 is TGTGCCAGCTCGGAGGGGGCGATTGGAAACACCATATATTTT.

The chain employs TRBV5-6 and TRBJ2-1, with TRBD2 matching over 10 bases. The CDR3 is made up of 16 amino acids. V shed 3 bases and J 9 bases; nucleotides not matched to a gene: 12. Germline CDR1 is SGHDT and CDR2 is YYEEEE. The CDR3: CASSWERGGLVGEQFF. The CDR3 coding sequence is TGTGCCAGCAGCTGGGAGCGGGGGGGCCTCGTAGGTGAGCAGTTCTTC.

V is TRBV15 and J is TRBJ2-6, with a tentative D call TRBD2 (6 bases). The length of the CDR3 is 15 residues. Germline V CDR1 and CDR2: LNHNV, YYDKDF (reference sequence). V was shortened by 0 bases and J by 8 bases, with 11 bases between the two germline ends. The CDR3 DNA follows: TGTGCCACCAGCAGAGATAGGGCGGGACCCAACGTCCTGACTTTC. This sequence encodes CATSRDRAGPNVLTF.

The V gene is TRBV5-5, the J gene TRBJ2-2; D ambiguous. The CDR3 extends over 13 amino acids. The germline V gene encodes CDR1 SGHKS and CDR2 YYEKEE (reference sequence). Trimming cost V 5 bases and J 8 bases, with 13 bases left between them. The CDR3 nucleotides are TGTGCCAGCAGTTCCACCCCTTTGGGGGAGCTGTTTTTT. Amino acids: CASSSTPLGELFF.

V is TRBV5-7 and J is TRBJ2-1, with D uncertain. TRBV5-7 is annotated as an ORF whose role is uncertain. The V gene lost 0 bases and the J gene lost 10 bases, with 11 bases spanning the gap. The CDR3 runs to 13 residues. This CDR3 reads CASSLVNDEEQFF. In nucleotides, the CDR3 is TGTGCCAGCAGCTTGGTCAACGACGAGGAGCAGTTCTTC.

This clone has only a few counts. The chain links TRBV29-1 to TRBJ1-2, with 9 bases lining up with TRBD1. Germline CDR1 SQVTM, CDR2 ANQGSEA. The CDR3 consists of 11 residues. J gave up 7 bases and V 7 bases, and 4 bases lay outside the gene matches. This CDR3 reads CSAGTGLGYTF. The CDR3 nucleotides are TGCAGCGCTGGGACAGGGCTTGGCTACACCTTC.

The chain's CDR3 is CASSYSRGERETQYF. DNA for the CDR3: TGTGCCAGCAGTTACTCGCGGGGAGAGAGAGAGACCCAGTACTTC. The genes are TRBV6-5 and TRBJ2-5; D may be TRBD2 (6 bases). Germline CDR1 is MNHEY and CDR2 is SVGAGI. The CDR3 spans 15 residues. V was shortened by 0 bases and J by 4 bases, with 12 bases between the two germline ends.

This clone showed up just once. The chain couples TRBV2 to TRBJ2-7, with TRBD2 identical over 7 bases. There are 14 residues in the CDR3. J was trimmed by 0 bases and V by 11 bases; bases with no gene match: 10. From germline, CDR1 is SNHLY and CDR2 FYNNEI. CDR3: CAVGVRDYSYEQYF. DNA of the CDR3: TGTGCCGTGGGTGTCCGGGACTACTCCTACGAGCAGTACTTC.

The chain has TRBV6-5 and TRBJ1-2; no firm D call. The CDR3 has 14 amino acids. CDR1 and CDR2 (germline): MNHEY, SVGAGI. V shed 2 bases and J shed 3 bases, with 10 bases lying between them. The CDR3 DNA sequence: TGTGCCAGCAGTTACCAGTTAACGGACTATGGCTACACCTTC. Translated, it gives CASSYQLTDYGYTF.

This chain connects TRBV19 to TRBJ2-4; D is perhaps TRBD1 or TRBD2 (5 bases each). The CDR3 runs 13 residues. V lost 5 bases to trimming and J lost 6 bases, with 11 bases between them. Germline V lookup: CDR1 LNHDA, CDR2 SQIVND (reference sequence). The CDR3 region is CASSRDRANIQYF. In DNA form, the CDR3 reads TGTGCCAGTAGTCGGGACCGGGCAAACATTCAGTACTTC.